Described below is a single T cell receptor (beta chain) sequence and its context. An end of the junction does not agree with germline; a read error may underlie this. Original processing notes: Reference gene primer amplification yielded estimated nucleated cell counts. The data were produced by immunoSEQ multiplex PCR, yet TCRdb's version contains in-frame clones alone and is incomplete. V and J calls and clone size are copied from that table; D and trimming were computed from the DNA. The sample lists around 200,000 clones, 70% to 90% occurring once. This CDR3 is 12 amino acids long. CDR1 is MDHEN and CDR2 is SYDVKM in the germline V gene. This specimen belongs to a study of blood T cell repertoires in COVID-19. Study background: PBMCs, B-cell-depleted T cells, or T cells were the source of the cDNA or gDNA that made up the material.

The material sequenced was peripheral blood. This sequence originates from a human donor with active or convalescent COVID-19. The donor label of this sample is uncertain. The chain uses TRBV28 and TRBJ2-7, with D tentatively TRBD1 (5 bases). The CDR3 DNA reads TGTGCCAGCAGTCTTAATCCCTACAGGTGGAACTTC. Its protein is CASSLNPYRWNF.